One sample yielded the 5 T cell receptor beta chains listed below, sequenced in a study of blood T cell repertoires in COVID-19. Assay used: immunoSEQ multiplex PCR; TCRdb lists only in-frame clones, some missing. The table lists a few hundred thousand clones, roughly 90% of them singletons. Material for sequencing was PBMCs or T cells enriched from blood (not recorded which). Receptors were obtained from a woman in her sixties or seventies who had recovered from COVID-19.

The V call is TRBV3-1 (or the pseudogene TRBV3-2), the J call TRBJ1-4, with D maybe TRBD1 (6 bases). In germline, CDR1 is LGHDT, CDR2 YNNKEL (reference sequence). CDR3 size: 12 residues. DNA for the CDR3: TGTGCGTCAGGGGCGCGGGATGAAAAACTGTTTTTT. Protein product: CASGARDEKLFF.

V is TRBV9 and J is TRBJ1-4, with 7 positions matching TRBD1. Germline V lookup: CDR1 SGDLS, CDR2 YYNGEE. The CDR3 loop spans 15 amino acids. The V segment lost 4 bases and the J segment 4 bases; nucleotides outside the gene matches: 7. The CDR3 nucleotides read TGTGCCAGCAGCCCCAGCAGGGGGATTAATGAAAAACTGTTTTTT. Translating gives CASSPSRGINEKLFF.

The chain has TRBV30 and TRBJ1-4; 11 bases align to TRBD1. The CDR3 length is 16 residues. Germline-derived CDR1 and CDR2 are GTSNPN and SVGIG (reference sequence). V dropped 4 bases and J dropped 7; count of bases not matched to a gene: 11. The CDR3 DNA sequence: TGTGCCTGGACCCTTCGCCCCGGGACAGGGGGTGAAAAACTGTTTTTT. It encodes CAWTLRPGTGGEKLFF.

The rearrangement joins TRBV7-2 to TRBJ1-1; D gene ambiguous. The length of the CDR3 is 13 residues. Germline CDR1 reads SGHTA; CDR2 reads FQGNSA. Trimming removed 3 bases from V and 3 bases from J, with 8 bases in between. In nucleotides, the CDR3 is TGTGCCAGCAGCTTTCGCGGATACACTGAAGCTTTCTTT. Protein: CASSFRGYTEAFF.

The chain uses TRBV24-1 and TRBJ2-5; perhaps TRBD2 as D (7 bases). V lost 4 bases, J lost 4 bases, and 12 bases lay in between. This CDR3 has 14 amino acids. From germline, CDR1 is KGHDR and CDR2 SFDVKD. CDR3 bases: TGTGCCACCAGTGAACCGGGGGGCCGAGAGACCCAGTACTTC. It translates to CATSEPGGRETQYF.